This T cell receptor beta chain was profiled in a study of T cells in women clearing cervical HPV infection. All donors had a single incident cervical HPV16 infection, not prevalent. Overall study results and limits: Timing of associations relative to infection is unclear; T-cell subsets were not isolated.

immunoSEQ multiplex PCR used an average of 1200 ng genomic DNA. Repertoires were generated with immunoSEQ multiplex PCR, while TCRdb's copy carries only in-frame clones and drops some. This specimen shows fewer than 30,000 clones; the ten leading clones hold more than 6.5%. As concerns this clone: Its antigen is unidentified. The limits of the CDR3 on the DNA are not certain, so only TCRdb's listed CDR3 is given.

Both ends counted, the CDR3 spans 15 residues. This TCR was recovered from a woman aged 18 to 75 with a cervical HPV16 infection that either progressed to CIN3+ or cleared (not recorded which). This chain joins TRBV12-3 or TRBV12-4 and TRBJ2-7; the D segment call TRBD2 is taken from the table without a DNA check. Sequenced material: blood buffy coat. The CDR3 spells CASILARVSSYEQYF.